The 31 T cell receptor beta chains below all came from one sample that was sequenced in a study of shared clonotypes between healthy human individuals. Sequencing was performed with immunoSEQ multiplex PCR; in TCRdb, only in-frame clones are kept and a portion is missing. In the table there are under 1,100,000 clones, about four fifths of which are singletons. Sequenced: memory CD4+ T cells from PBMCs. Subset in this sample: CD45RA-negative fraction. These receptors originate from a man between 18 and 35 years old in good health. Some clones in this sample may be carry-over from other donors' samples.

V and J are TRBV7-8 and TRBJ2-7; possibly TRBD1 or TRBD2 for D (5 bases each). Germline loops: CDR1 SGHVS, CDR2 FQNEAQ. The CDR3 extends over 11 amino acids. V was pared by 5 bases and J by 9 bases, with 11 bases between. The DNA for the CDR3 is TGTGCCAGCAGCCTCCGGGACGGGCAGTACTTC. Translation gives CASSLRDGQYF.

This chain connects TRBV30 to TRBJ2-2; D is undetermined. The length of the CDR3 is 10 residues. Germline values: CDR1 GTSNPN, CDR2 SVGIG (reference sequence). V shed 6 bases and J shed 8 bases, with 7 bases lying between them. CDR3 loop: CACYRGELFF. Written as DNA, the CDR3 is TGTGCCTGTTACCGAGGGGAGCTGTTTTTT.

This sequence joins TRBV4-2 and TRBJ2-1, with D perhaps TRBD2 (5 bases). The CDR3 spans 13 residues. Germline V gene data show CDR1 as LGHNA and CDR2 as YNFKEQ. Trimming left V 1 base short and J 8 bases short, with 9 bases between. The CDR3 bases are TGTGCCAGCAGCCAAGGGCTCGGGGATGAGCAGTTCTTC. This codes for CASSQGLGDEQFF.

The chain has TRBV5-8 and TRBJ2-7; TRBD1 matches at 7 bases. V lost 4 bases and J lost 0; bases outside the gene matches: 16. CDR3 length: 18 amino acids. Germline-derived CDR1 and CDR2 are SGHTS and YDEGEE. This CDR3 reads CASSNRDSITLSSYEQYF. Here the CDR3 DNA reads TGTGCCAGCAGCAACCGGGACAGTATTACATTGAGCTCCTACGAGCAGTACTTC.

This clone was detected ten times or more. This chain links TRBV2 with TRBJ2-1; TRBD1 matches 9 bases. The trim removed 6 bases at V and 4 bases at J, leaving 7 bases unmatched. Germline CDR1 reads SNHLY; CDR2 reads FYNNEI. The CDR3 extends over 15 amino acids. CDR3 amino acids: CASRIGTGLYNEQFF. CDR3 nucleotides: TGTGCCAGCAGGATAGGGACAGGGTTATACAATGAGCAGTTCTTC.

The rearrangement links TRBV28 to TRBJ2-3; 10 positions agree with TRBD2. The CDR3 runs 15 residues. CDR1 is MDHEN and CDR2 is SYDVKM in the germline V gene. Trimming took 8 bases from V and 1 from J; bases not matched to a gene: 6. CDR3 loop: CASLGLAAGTDTQYF. The CDR3 nucleotides are TGTGCCAGCTTAGGACTAGCGGCAGGCACAGATACGCAGTATTTT.

This clone was counted between two and nine times. Other nucleotide sequences in the sample specify the same CDR3. This sequence joins TRBV30 and TRBJ2-7, with D possibly called TRBD1 or TRBD2 (6 bases each). V lost 1 base to trimming and J lost 4 bases, with 11 bases between them. The CDR3 consists of 13 residues. The V gene's germline CDR1 is GTSNPN and CDR2 SVGIG (reference sequence). In DNA form, the CDR3 reads TGTGCCTGGAGTGACGGGGGCTTTTACGAGCAGTACTTC. It specifies CAWSDGGFYEQYF.

This clone appeared a single time. The sample holds other DNA sequences that translate to the same CDR3. The chain carries TRBV9 and TRBJ2-3; no firm D call. V lost 0 bases, J lost 0 bases, and 8 bases lay in between. This CDR3 region has 15 residues. The V gene's germline CDR1 is SGDLS and CDR2 YYNGEE. CDR3 DNA sequence: TGTGCCAGCAGCGTAGACCAGGATAGCACAGATACGCAGTATTTT. Encoded protein: CASSVDQDSTDTQYF.

This sequence joins TRBV6-1 and TRBJ2-2, with 8 bases fitting TRBD1. The CDR3 spans 15 residues. Germline-derived CDR1 and CDR2 are MNHNS and SASEGT. The junction had 5 bases not matched to a gene; V was cut back by 8 bases and J by 0 bases. CDR3 region: CASGQGAANTGELFF. In DNA form, the CDR3 reads TGTGCCAGCGGTCAGGGGGCGGCGAACACCGGGGAGCTGTTTTTT.

The V and J genes are TRBV11-2 and TRBJ2-2; D gene ambiguous. V was cut by 1 base and J by 6 bases, with 9 bases left in between. The CDR3 loop spans 14 amino acids. Germline values: CDR1 SGHAT, CDR2 FQNNGV. The CDR3 sequence: CASSLGLGSGELFF. The DNA for the CDR3 is TGTGCCAGCAGCTTAGGTTTAGGATCCGGGGAGCTGTTTTTT.

The chain recombines TRBV5-4 with TRBJ1-1, with a tentative D call TRBD1 (5 bases). Trimming pared 0 bases from V and 1 base from J, leaving 10 bases between. The CDR3 spans 15 residues. CDR1 and CDR2 from the germline V gene are SGHNT and YYREEE (reference sequence). CDR3 coding DNA: TGTGCCAGCAGCTTGGCTGTCACAGGGAACACTGAAGCTTTCTTT. Translated: CASSLAVTGNTEAFF.

In DNA, the CDR3 is TGTGCCAGCAGTGAACTGGGCCCAGTCTACGAGCAGTACTTC. This codes for CASSELGPVYEQYF. This chain uses TRBV2 with TRBJ2-7; D gene unclear. Trimming took off 2 bases at V and 3 bases at J, with 11 bases between the two ends. The CDR3 is 14 residues long. Germline values: CDR1 SNHLY, CDR2 FYNNEI.

This sequence joins TRBV7-3 and TRBJ2-3; D remains unclear. The V gene's germline CDR1 is SGHTA and CDR2 FQGTGA. V was clipped by 2 bases and J by 2 bases, with 11 bases between them. This CDR3 is 15 amino acids long. CDR3 amino acids: CASSLGLYFTDTQYF. DNA for the CDR3: TGTGCCAGCAGCTTAGGTCTATACTTCACAGATACGCAGTATTTT.

This chain joins TRBV11-2 and TRBJ2-7, with D possibly matching TRBD1 (6 bases). The CDR3 loop spans 15 amino acids. The germline V and J ends were trimmed by 2 bases and 2 bases, with 13 bases remaining between them. The germline gives CDR1 SGHAT, CDR2 FQNNGV. The CDR3 sequence: CASSLSRGPTYEQYF. Here the CDR3 DNA reads TGTGCCAGCAGCTTATCCAGGGGACCTACCTACGAGCAGTACTTC.

The rearrangement joins TRBV18 to TRBJ2-7, with a tentative D call TRBD1 (5 bases). Germline CDR1 is KGHSH and CDR2 is LQKENI. The CDR3 loop spans 13 amino acids. V was cut by 8 bases and J by 4 bases, with 15 bases left in between. The CDR3 reads CASRQTEPYEQYF. CDR3 DNA: TGTGCCAGCCGACAGACAGAACCTTACGAGCAGTACTTC.

This chain connects TRBV5-1 to TRBJ2-1; TRBD2 agrees at 12 bases. This CDR3 is 17 amino acids long. With V trimmed by 4 bases and J by 7 bases, 12 bases remained unmatched. Looked up from germline, CDR1 is SGHRS and CDR2 is YFSETQ. The CDR3 spells CASSRPRLAGEGNEQFF. CDR3 nucleotide sequence: TGCGCCAGCAGCCGCCCAAGACTAGCGGGAGAGGGTAATGAGCAGTTCTTC.

Only a few counts were recorded for this clone. The chain links TRBV4-1 to TRBJ2-5; no clear D. CDR1 is MGHRA, CDR2 YSYEKL, per germline. The CDR3 loop spans 13 amino acids. V lost 3 bases and J 10 bases, leaving 15 bases between the germline ends. CDR3 nucleotides: TGCGCCAGCAGCCAGGCCCGCCTGGGCGTCCAGTACTTC. Translation: CASSQARLGVQYF.

The V call is TRBV19, the J call TRBJ1-1; a possible D gene is TRBD1 (5 bases). Trimming stripped 5 bases from V and 5 bases from J, with 12 bases between. Germline V gives CDR1 LNHDA, CDR2 SQIVND (reference sequence). The CDR3 length is 13 residues. CDR3 bases: TGTGCCAGTAGTGCCGGGACCCAAACTGAAGCTTTCTTT. Encoded protein: CASSAGTQTEAFF.

The V and J genes are TRBV29-1 and TRBJ2-1; TRBD1 might be the D (6 bases). The CDR3 sequence is 12 residues long. Germline V gene data show CDR1 as SQVTM and CDR2 as ANQGSEA. V was trimmed by 2 bases and J by 10 bases, leaving 12 bases between them. The CDR3 sequence is CSVEFFGTEQFF. CDR3 nucleotide sequence: TGCAGCGTTGAATTTTTCGGGACAGAGCAGTTCTTC.

This clone was seen only a few times. The V call is TRBV28, the J call TRBJ1-2; D gene ambiguous. This CDR3 has 14 residues. Germline-derived CDR1 and CDR2 are MDHEN and SYDVKM. Trimming took 2 bases from V and 4 from J, leaving 11 bases between them. In DNA form, the CDR3 reads TGTGCCAGCAGTTTAACGGTCGGGAGCTATGGCTACACCTTC. This encodes CASSLTVGSYGYTF.

This sequence joins TRBV27 and TRBJ1-5; the match to TRBD1 covers 11 bases. V trimming: 8 bases; J trimming: 2 bases; junction bases outside the gene matches: 11. In germline, CDR1 is MNHEY, CDR2 SMNVEV (reference sequence). The CDR3 consists of 17 residues. The CDR3 here is CASPRTGGGRGNQPQHF. The CDR3 DNA sequence: TGTGCCAGCCCTAGGACAGGGGGCGGCAGAGGCAATCAGCCCCAGCATTTT.

This chain links TRBV11-2 with TRBJ1-4; tentatively, D is TRBD1 (5 bases). The germline V gene encodes CDR1 SGHAT and CDR2 FQNNGV. The V end lost 5 bases, the J end lost 4 bases, and 14 bases lay between the germline ends. The CDR3 totals 15 residues. CDR3 amino acids: CASSPTGGGNEKLFF. CDR3 bases: TGTGCCAGCAGCCCAACGGGTGGGGGTAATGAAAAACTGTTTTTT. Filled out from reference TRBV11-2 and TRBJ1-4, the complete variable domain reads EAGVAQSPRYKIIEKRQSVAFWCNPISGHATLYWYQQILGQGPKLLIQFQNNGVVDDSQLPKDRFSAERLKGVDSTLKIQPAKLEDSAVYLCASSPTGGGNEKLFFGSGTQLSVL.

This sequence joins TRBV6-5 and TRBJ2-7, with TRBD1 matching 10 bases. This CDR3 region has 16 residues. Trimming took 2 bases from V and 1 from J; bases not matched to a gene: 5. Germline values: CDR1 MNHEY, CDR2 SVGAGI. This chain's CDR3 is CASSYRGQGGSYEQYF. The DNA for the CDR3 is TGTGCCAGCAGTTACCGAGGACAGGGGGGGTCCTACGAGCAGTACTTC.

This clone has only a few counts. The gene calls are TRBV19 and TRBJ2-3; D is unclear. The germline gives CDR1 LNHDA, CDR2 SQIVND (reference sequence). This CDR3 contains 17 residues. V lost 4 bases and J 1 base, leaving 18 bases between the germline ends. CDR3 amino acids: CASSTTGPHLGTDTQYF. DNA for the CDR3: TGTGCCAGTAGTACCACCGGGCCCCACCTTGGCACAGATACGCAGTATTTT.

The rearrangement links TRBV25-1 to TRBJ2-7; 9 positions match TRBD2. This CDR3 spans 18 amino acids. V was clipped by 4 bases and J by 12 bases; unmatched bases: 25. In germline, CDR1 is MGHDK, CDR2 SYGVNS. The CDR3 DNA sequence: TGTGCCAGCAGTGGAGGTTTAGGGCCTAGCGGGATGGGGCCAGGAAGGTACTTC. Translation gives CASSGGLGPSGMGPGRYF.

The chain employs TRBV19 and TRBJ1-3, with D uncertain. The CDR3 has 12 amino acids. V lost 8 bases and J lost 0, with 5 bases in between. Germline CDR1 reads LNHDA; CDR2 reads SQIVND (reference sequence). As DNA, the CDR3 is TGTGCCAGTCACCGCTCTGGAAACACCATATATTTT. Translated, it gives CASHRSGNTIYF.

The chain combines TRBV30 with TRBJ2-4; D uncertain. The CDR3 loop spans 15 amino acids. Trimming took 2 bases from V and 0 from J, leaving 11 bases between them. Per the germline V gene, CDR1 is GTSNPN and CDR2 is SVGIG (reference sequence). The CDR3 region is CAWSWPQVAKNIQYF. The CDR3 nucleotides read TGTGCCTGGAGTTGGCCCCAGGTAGCCAAAAACATTCAGTACTTC.

V and J are TRBV11-2 and TRBJ1-2; 9 nucleotides align to TRBD1. The CDR3 extends over 14 amino acids. After removal of 8 bases from V and 8 bases from J, the junction contained 12 bases not matched to a gene. Germline V gives CDR1 SGHAT, CDR2 FQNNGV. The CDR3 reads CASRSNRGPSGYTF. CDR3 in DNA: TGTGCCAGCCGCTCGAACAGGGGGCCGAGCGGCTACACCTTC.

This rearrangement joins TRBV5-5 to TRBJ2-5, with 10 bases fitting TRBD2. The CDR3 covers 17 residues. Trimming at V came to 0 bases and at J to 2 bases, leaving 7 bases not matched to a gene. Germline values: CDR1 SGHKS, CDR2 YYEKEE (reference sequence). CDR3 in amino acids: CASSLGLTSGVQETQYF. The CDR3 bases are TGTGCCAGCAGCTTGGGGTTAACTAGCGGGGTTCAAGAGACCCAGTACTTC.

The V and J genes are TRBV5-1 and TRBJ2-1; D is undetermined. Trimming removed 0 bases at V and 2 bases at J, with 9 bases between. Germline V CDR1 and CDR2: SGHRS, YFSETQ. The CDR3 length is 15 residues. The CDR3 sequence is CASSLVVSTYNEQFF. The CDR3 nucleotides read TGCGCCAGCAGCTTGGTAGTCTCGACCTACAATGAGCAGTTCTTC.

On this clone: This sequence may be a read error, since a much larger clone differs from it by one base. V is TRBV7-3 and J is TRBJ2-1, with TRBD2 matching 10 bases. The CDR3 has 15 residues. V lost 4 bases to trimming and J lost 4 bases; unmatched junction nucleotides: 4. Looked up from germline, CDR1 is SGHTA and CDR2 is FQGTGA. CDR3 coding DNA: TGTGCCAGCAGCTACACTAGCGGGACATACAATGAGCAGTTCTTC. Its protein is CASSYTSGTYNEQFF.